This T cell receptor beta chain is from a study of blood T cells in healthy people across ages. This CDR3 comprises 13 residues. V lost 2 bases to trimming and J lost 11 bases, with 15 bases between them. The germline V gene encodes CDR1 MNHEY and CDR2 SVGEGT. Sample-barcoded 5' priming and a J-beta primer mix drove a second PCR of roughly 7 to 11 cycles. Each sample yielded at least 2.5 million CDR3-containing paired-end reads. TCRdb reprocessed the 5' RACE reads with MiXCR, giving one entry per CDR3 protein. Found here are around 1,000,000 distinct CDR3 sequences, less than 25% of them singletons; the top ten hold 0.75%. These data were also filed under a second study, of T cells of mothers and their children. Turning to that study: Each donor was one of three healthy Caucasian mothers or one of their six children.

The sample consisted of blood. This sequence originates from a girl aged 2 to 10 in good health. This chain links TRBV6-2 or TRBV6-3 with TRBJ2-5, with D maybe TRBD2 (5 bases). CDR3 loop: CASSYNPSGEQYF. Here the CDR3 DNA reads TGTGCCAGCAGTTACAACCCTTCCGGGGAGCAGTACTTC.